Listed below are T cell receptor beta chains from one sample, sequenced in a study of CD8+ T cells in alopecia areata. Profiling relied on immunoSEQ multiplex PCR, and the TCRdb table lists in-frame clones only, not all of them. Counted here are 250,000 to 350,000 clones, 50% to 75% occurring once; the ten biggest clones make up about 0.88%. The material was CD4+ T cells sorted from blood, obtained around week 53, from a patient treated with tofacitinib. The receptors were gathered from a human donor with alopecia areata. CDR3s include the opening cysteine and the closing phenylalanine or tryptophan. The D gene is left open where the match is weak. Clone size, where shown, is once, few, many, or a class for clones that have expanded.

v_call: TRBV6-5; clone_size: .; d_call: .; j_call: TRBJ1-5; cdr3_length: 14; cdr3_nt: TGTGCCAGCAGCTCCCGGGGGGGCAATCAGCCCCAGCATTTT; cdr3_aa: CASSSRGGNQPQHF
v_call: TRBV5-1; clone_size: .; d_call: .; j_call: TRBJ2-7; cdr3_length: 14; cdr3_nt: TGCGCCAGCAGCTTAAACCCCGGGCCCCAGGAGCAGTACTTC; cdr3_aa: CASSLNPGPQEQYF
v_call: TRBV7-2; clone_size: few; d_call: .; j_call: TRBJ2-7; cdr3_length: 12; cdr3_nt: TGTGCCAGCAGCCCAAGCGGCTACGAGCAGTACTTC; cdr3_aa: CASSPSGYEQYF
v_call: TRBV10-3; clone_size: few; d_call: TRBD2; j_call: TRBJ2-5; cdr3_length: 15; cdr3_nt: TGTGCCATCAGGGCTAGCGGGGGGGACGGAGAGACCCAGTACTTC; cdr3_aa: CAIRASGGDGETQYF
v_call: TRBV5-1; clone_size: .; d_call: TRBD1; j_call: TRBJ2-5; cdr3_length: 14; cdr3_nt: TGCGCCAGCAGCTTGTGGGACAGCCAAGAGACCCAGTACTTC; cdr3_aa: CASSLWDSQETQYF
v_call: TRBV5-4; clone_size: .; d_call: .; j_call: TRBJ2-1; cdr3_length: 14; cdr3_nt: TGTGCCAGCAGCTTGGGGGACACATACAATGAGCAGTTCTTC; cdr3_aa: CASSLGDTYNEQFF
v_call: TRBV7-9; clone_size: .; d_call: .; j_call: TRBJ2-5; cdr3_length: 13; cdr3_nt: TGTGGGCCCGGTGTTGCGTCGGGAGAGACCCAGTACTTC; cdr3_aa: CGPGVASGETQYF
v_call: TRBV9; clone_size: few; d_call: .; j_call: TRBJ1-6; cdr3_length: 14; cdr3_nt: TGTGCCAGCAGCGCGGGACACCATGGGTCACCCCTCCACTTT; cdr3_aa: CASSAGHHGSPLHF
v_call: TRBV7-2; clone_size: .; d_call: TRBD1; j_call: TRBJ2-7; cdr3_length: 14; cdr3_nt: TGTGCCAGCAGCCCCTCCCAGGGGGCCTACGAGCAGTACTTC; cdr3_aa: CASSPSQGAYEQYF
v_call: TRBV18; clone_size: .; d_call: .; j_call: TRBJ1-1; cdr3_length: 15; cdr3_nt: TGTGCCAGCTCACCACCTCGGGGGAGGACCACTGAAGCTTTCTTT; cdr3_aa: CASSPPRGRTTEAFF
v_call: TRBV27; clone_size: .; d_call: TRBD1; j_call: TRBJ2-1; cdr3_length: 17; cdr3_nt: TGTGCCAGCAGTATGCTAGGAGGGACAGGGGTTAACAATGAGCAGTTCTTC; cdr3_aa: CASSMLGGTGVNNEQFF
v_call: TRBV7-9; clone_size: few; d_call: .; j_call: TRBJ2-5; cdr3_length: 14; cdr3_nt: TGTGCCAGCAGTCAAAGGACACGCCAAGAGACCCAGTACTTC; cdr3_aa: CASSQRTRQETQYF
v_call: TRBV2; clone_size: .; d_call: .; j_call: TRBJ1-1; cdr3_length: 14; cdr3_nt: TGTGCCAGCAGTACCAGGGCGGGGAACACTGAAGCTTTCTTT; cdr3_aa: CASSTRAGNTEAFF
v_call: TRBV4-1; clone_size: .; d_call: .; j_call: TRBJ2-5; cdr3_length: 15; cdr3_nt: TGCGCCAGCAGCCTGCAGTATGACCGCCAAGAGACCCAGTACTTC; cdr3_aa: CASSLQYDRQETQYF
v_call: TRBV9; clone_size: few; d_call: .; j_call: TRBJ1-6; cdr3_length: 15; cdr3_nt: TGTGCCAGCGCCCCGTCGGGGAACTATAATTCACCCCTCCACTTT; cdr3_aa: CASAPSGNYNSPLHF
v_call: TRBV29-1; clone_size: .; d_call: .; j_call: TRBJ1-1; cdr3_length: 12; cdr3_nt: TGCAGCGTTGAAACAGGGCGCACTGAAGCTTTCTTT; cdr3_aa: CSVETGRTEAFF
v_call: TRBV30; clone_size: few; d_call: TRBD2; j_call: TRBJ2-1; cdr3_length: 15; cdr3_nt: TGTGCCTGGAGTGTACGTGACTCAGGGAGGGATGAGCAGTTCTTC; cdr3_aa: CAWSVRDSGRDEQFF
v_call: TRBV9; clone_size: .; d_call: TRBD1; j_call: TRBJ1-4; cdr3_length: 15; cdr3_nt: TGTGCCAGCAGCGCCCTCGGGACAGGGTATGAAAAACTGTTTTTT; cdr3_aa: CASSALGTGYEKLFF
v_call: TRBV15; clone_size: .; d_call: .; j_call: TRBJ2-5; cdr3_length: 15; cdr3_nt: TGTGCCACCAGCAGAGATCCTCAGGCTCCGGAGACCCAGTACTTC; cdr3_aa: CATSRDPQAPETQYF
v_call: TRBV10-3; clone_size: few; d_call: .; j_call: TRBJ1-1; cdr3_length: 17; cdr3_nt: TGTGCCATCAGTGAGTCTGCGGGTGAGGCCATGAACACTGAAGCTTTCTTT; cdr3_aa: CAISESAGEAMNTEAFF
v_call: TRBV7-3; clone_size: once; d_call: TRBD2; j_call: TRBJ2-1; cdr3_length: 15; cdr3_nt: TGTGCCAGCGCCCAAGGACTAGCGGGGGCTAATGAGCAGTTCTTC; cdr3_aa: CASAQGLAGANEQFF
v_call: TRBV29-1; clone_size: .; d_call: .; j_call: TRBJ1-1; cdr3_length: 13; cdr3_nt: TGCAGCGTTGAAAAACACGTGAACACTGAAGCTTTCTTT; cdr3_aa: CSVEKHVNTEAFF
v_call: TRBV29-1; clone_size: .; d_call: .; j_call: TRBJ1-2; cdr3_length: 10; cdr3_nt: TGCAGCGTTGCAGGGGACGGCTACACCTTC; cdr3_aa: CSVAGDGYTF
v_call: TRBV18; clone_size: .; d_call: .; j_call: TRBJ2-3; cdr3_length: 16; cdr3_nt: TGTGCCAGCTCACCTCAGGGTAGCGGAATCACAGATACGCAGTATTTT; cdr3_aa: CASSPQGSGITDTQYF
v_call: TRBV29-1; clone_size: .; d_call: .; j_call: TRBJ2-7; cdr3_length: 12; cdr3_nt: TGCAGCGTTTCCTTCCAGGGCGGCGAGCAGTACTTC; cdr3_aa: CSVSFQGGEQYF
v_call: TRBV30; clone_size: .; d_call: .; j_call: TRBJ2-1; cdr3_length: 13; cdr3_nt: TGTGCCTGGAGTGTACCTCGGGGAAATGAGCAGTTCTTC; cdr3_aa: CAWSVPRGNEQFF
v_call: TRBV29-1; clone_size: .; d_call: .; j_call: TRBJ2-7; cdr3_length: 14; cdr3_nt: TGCAGCGTCGCTTCCGGTGGGAGTATCGACGAGCAGTACTTC; cdr3_aa: CSVASGGSIDEQYF
v_call: TRBV27; clone_size: once; d_call: TRBD1; j_call: TRBJ1-5; cdr3_length: 20; cdr3_nt: TGTGCCAGCACCCGGGGCGCGCTGGGACAGGGACCTAATAGCAATCAGCCCCAGCATTTT; cdr3_aa: CASTRGALGQGPNSNQPQHF
v_call: TRBV10-3; clone_size: .; d_call: TRBD1; j_call: TRBJ2-7; cdr3_length: 14; cdr3_nt: TGTGCCATCAGAGAGACAGGGGGACCCTACGAGCAGTACTTC; cdr3_aa: CAIRETGGPYEQYF
v_call: TRBV19; clone_size: few; d_call: .; j_call: TRBJ2-1; cdr3_length: 14; cdr3_nt: TGTGCCAGTAGTGTCAGGGGCTCCTACAATGAGCAGTTCTTC; cdr3_aa: CASSVRGSYNEQFF
v_call: TRBV30; clone_size: .; d_call: TRBD2; j_call: TRBJ2-2; cdr3_length: 14; cdr3_nt: TGTGCCTGGAGAGCCAGCGGGGGCACCGGGGAGCTGTTTTTT; cdr3_aa: CAWRASGGTGELFF